These 25 T cell receptor beta chains share one sample of origin, sequenced in a study of cytomegalovirus exposure and HLA in healthy donors. The PCR had 60 Vbeta and 13 Jbeta primers. Produced via immunoSEQ multiplex PCR; TCRdb's table is partial and in-frame only. This table holds some 120,000 clones, 70% to 85% found once. Source material: PBMCs. All receptors derive from a woman between 18 and 30 years old in good health and CMV-seropositive.

V usage is TRBV7-2 and J usage is TRBJ1-2; 7 nucleotides align to TRBD1. This CDR3 comprises 15 residues. Losses at the gene ends were 1 base for V and 0 bases for J; bases not matched to a gene: 2. Germline V lookup: CDR1 SGHTA, CDR2 FQGNSA. CDR3 sequence: CASSLVTGANYGYTF. CDR3 DNA sequence: TGTGCCAGCAGCTTAGTAACAGGGGCTAACTATGGCTACACCTTC.

This chain links TRBV7-8 with TRBJ2-7; tentative D call: TRBD2 (6 bases). V was pared by 5 bases and J by 2 bases, with 16 bases between. CDR1 and CDR2 from the germline V gene are SGHVS and FQNEAQ. There are 15 residues in the CDR3. CDR3 region: CASSPQGWGAYEQYF. In nucleotides, the CDR3 is TGTGCCAGCAGCCCCCAGGGTTGGGGGGCCTACGAGCAGTACTTC.

This sequence joins TRBV27 and TRBJ2-3; 10 bases line up with TRBD2. CDR3 size: 15 residues. V dropped 2 bases and J dropped 4; count of bases not matched to a gene: 3. CDR1 is MNHEY and CDR2 is SMNVEV in the germline V gene (reference sequence). CDR3 DNA: TGTGCCAGCAGTTTAGCCAGCGGGGGGGCAGATACGCAGTATTTT. Protein product: CASSLASGGADTQYF.

The chain joins TRBV2 to TRBJ2-5; D perhaps matches TRBD1 (5 bases). From germline, CDR1 is SNHLY and CDR2 FYNNEI. Between the trimmed V and J ends, which lost 7 bases and 5 bases, there was a span of 17 bases. CDR3 length: 14 residues. This CDR3 is CASTRVGVEETQYF. The CDR3 DNA sequence: TGTGCCAGCACCAGGGTGGGTGTTGAGGAGACCCAGTACTTC.

The rearrangement links TRBV2 to TRBJ1-4; D perhaps matches TRBD1 (5 bases). CDR3 length equals 15 residues. From germline, CDR1 is SNHLY and CDR2 FYNNEI. With 7 bases removed from V and 5 bases from J, the gap between germline ends came to 17 bases. Here the CDR3 reads CASNPTGGENEKLFF. The CDR3 DNA is TGTGCCAGCAACCCAACCGGGGGAGAGAATGAAAAACTGTTTTTT.

J is TRBJ2-2 and V is TRBV2, with a tentative D call TRBD1 (5 bases). With 2 bases removed from V and 1 base from J, the gap between germline ends came to 8 bases. Germline CDR1 is SNHLY and CDR2 is FYNNEI. The CDR3 totals 15 residues. CDR3 bases: TGTGCCAGCAGTGAAAGCAGGGTGAACACCGGGGAGCTGTTTTTT. Amino acid sequence: CASSESRVNTGELFF.

The chain links TRBV7-3 to TRBJ2-3, with D possibly matching TRBD2 (6 bases). Between the trimmed V and J ends, which lost 5 bases and 9 bases, there was a span of 12 bases. CDR3 length: 12 residues. Germline assignment: CDR1 SGHTA and CDR2 FQGTGA. The DNA of the CDR3 is TGTGCCAGCAGCCCCCGCGGGGAGACGCAGTATTTT. It encodes CASSPRGETQYF.

V usage is TRBV15 and J usage is TRBJ1-1; D gene unclear. CDR1 and CDR2 from the germline V gene are LNHNV and YYDKDF (reference sequence). The CDR3 covers 15 residues. V lost 0 bases and J lost 2, with 10 bases in between. CDR3 protein: CATSRDREGNTEAFF. CDR3 in DNA: TGTGCCACCAGCAGAGATCGGGAGGGCAACACTGAAGCTTTCTTT.

The gene calls are TRBV27 and TRBJ2-5, with D perhaps matching TRBD2 (6 bases). The V end lost 5 bases, the J end lost 4 bases, and 17 bases lay between the germline ends. The germline CDR1 and CDR2 sequences are MNHEY and SMNVEV (reference sequence). CDR3 length: 15 amino acids. Here the CDR3 reads CASSLLGTFVETQYF. The DNA of the CDR3 is TGTGCCAGCAGTCTCCTTGGGACTTTTGTAGAGACCCAGTACTTC.

The table lists this clone with a few counts. The V call is TRBV6-1, the J call TRBJ1-2; TRBD1 matches 7 bases. CDR3 length: 14 residues. J lost 2 bases, V lost 11 bases, and 11 bases had no gene match. Germline V lookup: CDR1 MNHNS, CDR2 SASEGT. The CDR3 region has the DNA TGTGCCGCGATCGGAACAGGGGTAAACTATGGCTACACCTTC. This encodes CAAIGTGVNYGYTF.

V usage is TRBV10-3 and J usage is TRBJ1-5; D is undetermined. The CDR3 is 14 amino acids. From germline, CDR1 is ENHRY and CDR2 SYGVKD. Between the trimmed V and J ends, which lost 8 bases and 3 bases, there was a span of 14 bases. In DNA, the CDR3 is TGTGCCATCGGAGAGCGGCCCAACAATCAGCCCCAGCATTTT. This translates into CAIGERPNNQPQHF.

In DNA, the CDR3 is TGTGCCAGTAGTATGCGGGGGTGGACCTACAATGAGCAGTTCTTC. Translation gives CASSMRGWTYNEQFF. The rearrangement links TRBV19 to TRBJ2-1; TRBD2 agrees at 7 bases. Trimming at V came to 3 bases and at J to 2 bases, leaving 4 bases not matched to a gene. The germline CDR1 and CDR2 sequences are LNHDA and SQIVND (reference sequence). This CDR3 has 15 amino acids.

The chain couples TRBV5-6 to TRBJ2-7; D unclear. The germline CDR1 and CDR2 sequences are SGHDT and YYEEEE. The CDR3 contains 14 residues. V shed 3 bases and J shed 3 bases, with 13 bases lying between them. The CDR3 spells CASSSVLVRYEQYF. DNA of the CDR3: TGTGCCAGCAGCTCGGTGTTGGTCCGCTACGAGCAGTACTTC.

In this sample, this clone turned up once. The chain recombines TRBV5-5 with TRBJ2-2; D is possibly TRBD2 (6 bases). Trimming took 4 bases from V and 7 from J, leaving 17 bases between them. Germline CDR1 and CDR2: SGHKS and YYEKEE (reference sequence). This CDR3 spans 15 amino acids. The CDR3 loop is CASSPSGVGYGELFF. The CDR3 DNA follows: TGTGCCAGCAGCCCCTCGGGGGTGGGGTACGGGGAGCTGTTTTTT.

The chain recombines TRBV2 with TRBJ2-5; TRBD2 agrees at 12 bases. This CDR3 contains 13 residues. V shed 8 bases and J 7 bases; nucleotides not matched to a gene: 5. Germline V CDR1 and CDR2: SNHLY, FYNNEI. The CDR3 sequence: CASQQTSGGTQYF. The CDR3 nucleotides read TGTGCCAGCCAGCAGACTAGCGGGGGGACCCAGTACTTC. The entire variable domain, with the rest obtained from reference TRBV2 and TRBJ2-5, is as follows: EPEVTQTPSHQVTQMGQEVILRCVPISNHLYFYWYRQILGQKVEFLVSFYNNEISEKSEIFDDQFSVERPDGSNFTLKIRSTKLEDSAMYFCASQQTSGGTQYFGPGTRLLVL.

This chain joins TRBV12-5 and TRBJ2-7, with TRBD2 matching over 7 bases. The CDR3 runs 15 residues. Per the germline V gene, CDR1 is LGHNT and CDR2 is FRNRAP. The V gene end was trimmed by 0 bases and the J gene end by 3 bases; junction bases not matched to a gene: 5. The CDR3 sequence: CASGLVAGLSYEQYF. For the CDR3, the DNA is TGTGCTAGTGGTTTGGTAGCGGGACTCAGCTACGAGCAGTACTTC. Looking up the rest from reference TRBV12-5 and TRBJ2-7 gives the full variable domain: DARVTQTPRHKVTEMGQEVTMRCQPILGHNTVFWYRQTMMQGLELLAYFRNRAPLDDSGMPKDRFSAEMPDATLATLKIQPSEPRDSAVYFCASGLVAGLSYEQYFGPGTRLTVT.

This clone has only one observation. The chain couples TRBV7-3 to TRBJ2-5; 10 bases line up with TRBD2. The germline V gene has CDR1 SGHTA and CDR2 FQGTGA. After removal of 5 bases from V and 4 bases from J, the junction contained 13 bases not matched to a gene. The length of the CDR3 is 17 residues. CDR3 sequence: CASSPTGTSVVGETQYF. The CDR3 DNA reads TGTGCCAGCAGCCCGACCGGGACTAGCGTGGTAGGAGAGACCCAGTACTTC.

This rearrangement joins TRBV13 to TRBJ2-1; TRBD2 aligns across 9 bases. With 4 bases clipped from V and 4 bases from J, the junction kept 14 bases outside the gene matches. The length of the CDR3 is 18 residues. Germline assignment: CDR1 PRHDT and CDR2 FYEKMQ (reference sequence). The CDR3, as DNA: TGTGCCAGCAGCTACCCTCTACGGAGCGGGGGGTATTACAATGAGCAGTTCTTC. Translating it yields CASSYPLRSGGYYNEQFF. The full variable domain, completed using reference TRBV13 and TRBJ2-1, is AAGVIQSPRHLIKEKRETATLKCYPIPRHDTVYWYQQGPGQDPQFLISFYEKMQSDKGSIPDRFSAQQFSDYHSELNMSSLELGDSALYFCASSYPLRSGGYYNEQFFGPGTRLTVL.

This clone was detected a few times. The chain couples TRBV7-6 to TRBJ2-1; 13 bases are a match to TRBD2. V shed 5 bases, J shed 9 bases, and the junction held 13 bases outside the gene matches. CDR3 length: 17 residues. Germline-derived CDR1 and CDR2 are SGHVS and FNYEAQ. The CDR3 region has the DNA TGTGCCAGCAGCCGGACTAGCGGGGGCCTCAAGGTGGTTGAGCAGTTCTTC. Translating it yields CASSRTSGGLKVVEQFF.

The rearrangement uses TRBV6-6 and TRBJ2-4, with D possibly matching TRBD1 (6 bases). Germline V gene lookup returns CDR1 MNHNY and CDR2 SVGAGI (reference sequence). V was cut by 6 bases and J by 2 bases, with 11 bases left in between. CDR3 length equals 14 residues. This CDR3 reads CASRNDRTKNIQYF. In DNA form, the CDR3 reads TGTGCCAGCAGAAACGACAGGACCAAAAACATTCAGTACTTC.

The chain uses TRBV28 and TRBJ2-3; 7 bases agree with TRBD2. Trimming cost V 6 bases and J 1 base; bases outside gene matches: 13. This CDR3 spans 17 amino acids. Germline values: CDR1 MDHEN, CDR2 SYDVKM. The CDR3 region is CASSFPFGGRGTDTQYF. CDR3 coding DNA: TGTGCCAGCAGCTTCCCCTTTGGGGGGAGGGGCACAGATACGCAGTATTTT.

V gene TRBV19 combines with J gene TRBJ2-5; TRBD1 agrees at 8 bases. The CDR3 has 15 residues. J was trimmed by 5 bases and V by 3 bases; bases with no gene match: 8. Germline V lookup: CDR1 LNHDA, CDR2 SQIVND (reference sequence). CDR3 coding DNA: TGTGCCAGTAGTATTGGAGGCCAGGGGGCTGAGACCCAGTACTTC. It encodes CASSIGGQGAETQYF.

The chain links TRBV7-9 to TRBJ1-1; TRBD1 matches at 7 bases. The CDR3 sequence is 16 residues long. Germline V CDR1 and CDR2: SEHNR, FQNEAQ (reference sequence). V shed 1 base, J shed 1 base, and the junction held 6 bases outside the gene matches. CDR3 protein: CASSLDAGTENTEAFF. Here the CDR3 DNA reads TGTGCCAGCAGCTTAGATGCCGGGACAGAGAACACTGAAGCTTTCTTT.

Regarding this clone: Distinct nucleotide sequences in the sample also encode this CDR3. The chain joins TRBV13 to TRBJ1-5, with D uncertain. There are 12 residues in the CDR3. Germline CDR1 reads PRHDT; CDR2 reads FYEKMQ (reference sequence). V lost 3 bases and J 5 bases, leaving 5 bases between the germline ends. CDR3 nucleotide sequence: TGTGCCAGCAGCTTGGGAGATCAGCCCCAGCATTTT. Its translation is CASSLGDQPQHF.

V gene TRBV4-1 combines with J gene TRBJ1-6, with a possible D match to TRBD1 (6 bases). V lost 3 bases and J lost 7, with 19 bases in between. This CDR3 has 17 residues. Germline values: CDR1 MGHRA, CDR2 YSYEKL. DNA for the CDR3: TGCGCCAGCAGCCATCCAAGGGCAGGGGTCAGGAATTCACCCCTCCACTTT. Translated, it gives CASSHPRAGVRNSPLHF.